The sequence of this TCR beta chain was determined in a study of blood T cells in healthy people across ages. A second PCR, run for about 6 to 12 cycles, used a sample-barcoded 5' primer plus a J-beta primer mix. TCRdb processed the 5' RACE reads anew with MiXCR; each CDR3 protein has one entry. The repertoire holds about a million distinct CDR3 sequences, with 48% as singletons. Germline V gene data show CDR1 as MNHNY and CDR2 as SVGAGI (reference sequence). The CDR3 is 10 amino acids. V was trimmed by 7 bases and J by 6 bases, leaving 3 bases between them. This chain connects TRBV6-6 to TRBJ1-4, with D uncertain. This receptor was identified in a man aged 30-40 years in good health. The sequenced sample consisted of blood. In nucleotides, the CDR3 is TGTGCCAGCAAGTATGAAAAACTGTTTTTT. This sequence encodes CASKYEKLFF.